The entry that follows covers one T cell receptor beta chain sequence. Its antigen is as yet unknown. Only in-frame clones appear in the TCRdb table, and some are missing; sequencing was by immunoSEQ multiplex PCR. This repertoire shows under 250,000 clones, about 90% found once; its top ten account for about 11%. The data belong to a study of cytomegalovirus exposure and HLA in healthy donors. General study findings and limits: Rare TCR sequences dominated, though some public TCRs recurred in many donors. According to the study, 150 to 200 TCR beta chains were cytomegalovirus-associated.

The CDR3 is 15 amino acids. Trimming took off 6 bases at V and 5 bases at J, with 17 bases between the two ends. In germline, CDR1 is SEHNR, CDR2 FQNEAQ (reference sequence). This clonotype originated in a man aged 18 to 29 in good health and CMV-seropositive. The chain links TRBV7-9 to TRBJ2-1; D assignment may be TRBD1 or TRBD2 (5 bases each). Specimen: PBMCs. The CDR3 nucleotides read TGTGCCAGCAGTCACTCGGGGCTAGTTCACAATGAGCAGTTCTTC. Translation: CASSHSGLVHNEQFF.